The source of this T cell receptor beta chain is a study of T cells in Graves' hyperthyroidism and ophthalmopathy. General observations from the study: Ophthalmopathy was told apart from stable hyperthyroidism by a 13 V-J model. Expanded thyroid clonotypes (above 0.001) were mostly also found in blood.

This CDR3 spans 13 amino acids. Germline lookup yields CDR1 DFQATT and CDR2 SNEGSKA (reference sequence). V lost 6 bases to trimming and J lost 0 bases, with 11 bases between them. TCR beta CDR3 regions were amplified from RNA transcripts. With the HTBI primer set, the TCR CDR3 went through a first round of RT-PCR. TCRdb independently ran MiXCR on the multiplex PCR reads; one entry per CDR3 protein. In the table there are roughly 560,000 distinct CDR3 sequences, approximately 15% of which are singletons. This clonotype was detected a few times. Its specificity is unknown. The sequenced sample consisted of blood. This sequence was found in a woman aged 40 to 55 with Graves' ophthalmopathy. This chain uses TRBV20-1 with TRBJ2-5; D is unresolved. The CDR3, as DNA: TGCAGTGCCCCCCCAGGCTACCAAGAGACCCAGTACTTC. It specifies CSAPPGYQETQYF.